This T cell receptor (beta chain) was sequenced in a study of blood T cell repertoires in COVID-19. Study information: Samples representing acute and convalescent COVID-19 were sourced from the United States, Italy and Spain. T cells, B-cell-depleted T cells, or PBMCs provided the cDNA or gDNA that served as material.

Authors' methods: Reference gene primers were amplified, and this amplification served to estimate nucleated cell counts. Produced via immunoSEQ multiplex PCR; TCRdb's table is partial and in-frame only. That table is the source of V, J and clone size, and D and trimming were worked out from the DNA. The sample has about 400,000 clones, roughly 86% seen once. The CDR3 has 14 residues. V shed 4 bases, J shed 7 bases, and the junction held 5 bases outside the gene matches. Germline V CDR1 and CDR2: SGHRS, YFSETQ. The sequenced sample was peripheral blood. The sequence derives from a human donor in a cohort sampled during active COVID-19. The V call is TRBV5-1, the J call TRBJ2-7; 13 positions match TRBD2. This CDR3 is CASSTGLAGDEQYF. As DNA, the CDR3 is TGCGCCAGCAGCACCGGACTAGCGGGAGATGAGCAGTACTTC.